The rows below give T cell receptor beta chains drawn from one sample of a study of early stage breast cancer tumors. Method: immunoSEQ multiplex PCR; TCRdb's copy keeps in-frame clones and lacks some. The sample lists just under 2,000 clones, approximately 62% seen once, with 9.8% in the top ten. The sample comprised normal breast tissue next to the tumor. These receptors all come from a person in their forties with breast cancer. Both conserved end residues are part of each CDR3. Each record gives: D gene, V gene, clone size, J gene, CDR3 protein, CDR3 DNA. The D gene is left open where the match is weak. Size tells how often a clone was seen (once, few, many) or the class of an expanded clone, and some rows leave it out.

-	TRBV2	-	TRBJ2-5	CASSENVGFVETQYF	TGTGCCAGCAGTGAAAACGTGGGTTTTGTAGAGACCCAGTACTTC
-	TRBV20-1	-	TRBJ1-2	CSATDRTFYTF	TGCAGTGCCACCGACAGGACGTTTTACACCTTC
-	TRBV11-2	-	TRBJ1-1	CASSLDLRANTEAFF	TGTGCCAGCAGCTTAGATCTAAGAGCGAACACTGAAGCTTTCTTT
-	TRBV19	few	TRBJ2-3	CASSIGSTDTQYF	TGTGCCAGTAGTATCGGGAGCACAGATACGCAGTATTTT
-	TRBV28	-	TRBJ2-3	CASKSSTDTQYF	TGTGCCAGCAAAAGTAGCACAGATACGCAGTATTTT
-	TRBV4-1	large	TRBJ1-3	CASSQGDSGNTIYF	TGCGCCAGCAGCCAAGGGGACTCTGGAAACACCATATATTTT
-	TRBV28	-	TRBJ1-4	CASSLNREGLFF	TGTGCCAGCAGCCTCAACAGGGAGGGACTGTTTTTT
-	TRBV23-1	once	TRBJ1-4	CARNEKLFF	TGCGCCAGGAATGAAAAACTGTTTTTT
TRBD2	TRBV11-3	-	TRBJ2-5	CASSLGPGLAGQETQYF	TGTGCCAGCAGCTTAGGACCCGGACTAGCGGGACAAGAGACCCAGTACTTC
-	TRBV6-4	few	TRBJ2-3	CASSEGQGADTQYF	TGTGCCAGCAGTGAAGGGCAGGGAGCAGATACGCAGTATTTT
-	TRBV7-6	-	TRBJ1-1	CASSLRQNTEAFF	TGTGCCAGCAGCCTTCGGCAGAACACTGAAGCTTTCTTT
TRBD1	TRBV27	few	TRBJ1-1	CAIHTFKPGTGGIWITEAFF	TGTGCCATCCACACCTTCAAACCCGGGACAGGGGGCATCTGGATCACTGAAGCTTTCTTT
TRBD2	TRBV27	-	TRBJ2-2	CASRYTSGIAGELFF	TGTGCCAGCAGATACACTAGCGGGATAGCCGGGGAGCTGTTTTTT
-	TRBV5-4	-	TRBJ2-7	CATSLPLLPPIYEQYF	TGTGCCACCTCGCTCCCTTTGCTACCCCCGATCTACGAGCAGTACTTC
-	TRBV27	-	TRBJ2-1	CASSLWGAGYNEQFF	TGTGCCAGCAGTTTATGGGGTGCGGGCTACAATGAGCAGTTCTTC
-	TRBV4-2	-	TRBJ2-7	CASSRIPGEQYF	TGTGCCAGCAGCCGCATCCCGGGGGAGCAGTACTTC
-	TRBV7-2	-	TRBJ1-1	CASRPRGPLNTEAFF	TGTGCCAGCAGGCCCCGGGGGCCTTTGAACACTGAAGCTTTCTTT
TRBD2	TRBV7-6	-	TRBJ2-1	CASSSAGVEQFF	TGTGCCAGCAGTTCAGCGGGAGTTGAGCAGTTCTTC
TRBD2	TRBV7-9	-	TRBJ2-7	CASSFSGSAYEQYF	TGTGCCAGCAGCTTTAGCGGGAGCGCCTACGAGCAGTACTTC
-	TRBV9	-	TRBJ2-3	CASSVAGDDTQYF	TGTGCCAGCAGCGTAGCGGGAGACGATACGCAGTATTTT
-	TRBV4-2	-	TRBJ2-3	CASSQVLAEISEADTQYF	TGTGCCAGCAGCCAAGTGCTGGCAGAGATTAGCGAGGCAGATACGCAGTATTTT
-	TRBV4-3	few	TRBJ2-4	CASSQDTGGRSKNIQYF	TGCGCCAGCAGCCAAGATACGGGGGGCAGGAGCAAAAACATTCAGTACTTC
TRBD1	TRBV4-3	-	TRBJ1-2	CASSSQGYGYTF	TGCGCCAGCAGCTCACAGGGGTATGGCTACACCTTC
TRBD1	TRBV5-1	-	TRBJ1-1	CASSVLGTGSNTEAFF	TGCGCCAGCAGCGTCCTAGGGACAGGGAGTAACACTGAAGCTTTCTTT
TRBD2	TRBV11-2	-	TRBJ2-7	CASSLLGTSGSYEQYF	TGTGCCAGCAGCTTACTGGGGACTAGCGGGAGCTACGAGCAGTACTTC
-	TRBV28	-	TRBJ1-3	CASRNVQTPGSGNTIYF	TGTGCCAGCAGAAACGTCCAAACCCCGGGCTCTGGAAACACCATATATTTT
TRBD2	TRBV6-5	-	TRBJ2-3	CASRRGVGDTQYF	TGTGCCAGCAGACGGGGGGTAGGGGATACGCAGTATTTT
-	TRBV7-9	-	TRBJ2-7	CASSRNYEQYF	TGTGCCAGCAGCCGAAACTACGAGCAGTACTTC
TRBD1	TRBV7-3	-	TRBJ2-1	CASSLTETGVSRIGNEQFF	TGTGCCAGCAGCTTAACCGAGACAGGGGTAAGTCGTATCGGCAATGAGCAGTTCTTC
-	TRBV19	-	TRBJ2-3	CASSGDTDTQYF	TGTGCCAGTAGCGGGGACACAGATACGCAGTATTTT
TRBD2	TRBV29-1	-	TRBJ2-1	CSVEGTSANNEQFF	TGCAGCGTTGAGGGGACTAGTGCCAACAATGAGCAGTTCTTC
-	TRBV30	-	TRBJ2-3	CAWSVSVDTQYF	TGTGCCTGGAGTGTTTCGGTAGATACGCAGTATTTT
TRBD2	TRBV7-2	-	TRBJ2-7	CASSLFGLAGGSSYEQYF	TGTGCCAGCAGCTTATTTGGGCTAGCGGGAGGGAGCTCCTACGAGCAGTACTTC
-	TRBV7-8	-	TRBJ1-5	CASSLAEAGGPQHF	TGTGCCAGCAGCTTAGCGGAAGCGGGAGGCCCCCAGCATTTT
TRBD2	TRBV7-9	-	TRBJ2-5	CASSLGLAGGRETQYF	TGTGCCAGCAGCTTAGGACTAGCGGGAGGCCGGGAGACCCAGTACTTC
-	TRBV19	-	TRBJ1-3	CASSNTANSGNTIYF	TGTGCCAGTAGTAACACGGCCAACTCTGGAAACACCATATATTTT
-	TRBV7-2	-	TRBJ2-1	CASSPTSNPYNEQFF	TGTGCCAGCAGCCCGACTAGTAATCCCTACAATGAGCAGTTCTTC
-	TRBV6-1	-	TRBJ1-3	CASGIEDGSGNTIYF	TGTGCCAGCGGGATTGAGGACGGCTCTGGAAACACCATATATTTT
TRBD1	TRBV19	-	TRBJ2-2	CASRFRDRGNTGELFF	TGTGCCAGTAGATTCCGGGACAGGGGGAACACCGGGGAGCTGTTTTTT
-	TRBV28	-	TRBJ2-7	CASSSKLQNNYEQYF	TGTGCCAGCAGTTCTAAACTCCAGAATAACTACGAGCAGTACTTC
-	TRBV21-1	-	TRBJ2-1	CASSASNEQFF	TGTGCCAGCAGCGCAAGCAATGAGCAGTTCTTC
-	TRBV5-6	few	TRBJ2-7	CASSLVGSGPSEQYF	TGTGCCAGCAGCTTGGTCGGCAGTGGACCGAGTGAGCAGTACTTC
TRBD2	TRBV2	-	TRBJ2-3	CASSGTSGRNLRTDTQYF	TGTGCCAGCAGCGGGACTAGCGGGAGAAATCTTCGAACAGATACGCAGTATTTT
-	TRBV5-1	-	TRBJ2-3	CASSLLSVFTDTQYF	TGCGCCAGCAGCTTGCTATCAGTATTCACAGATACGCAGTATTTT
-	TRBV7-9	-	TRBJ1-4	CASSLAGAPVGEKLFF	TGTGCCAGCAGCTTAGCCGGGGCTCCCGTGGGAGAAAAACTGTTTTTT
-	TRBV7-9	-	TRBJ2-3	CASSPFAQFTDTQYF	TGTGCCAGCAGCCCCTTCGCACAGTTCACAGATACGCAGTATTTT
-	TRBV7-2	-	TRBJ2-1	CASSLSFTEEQFF	TGTGCCAGCAGCTTAAGCTTCACCGAAGAGCAGTTCTTC
TRBD2	TRBV19	-	TRBJ2-1	CASSTGRFVAGDYNEQFF	TGTGCCAGTAGTACCGGGCGGTTTGTAGCGGGAGACTACAATGAGCAGTTCTTC
-	TRBV5-1	few	TRBJ2-5	CASSLGVADRQETQYF	TGCGCCAGCAGCTTGGGGGTAGCGGATAGGCAGGAGACCCAGTACTTC